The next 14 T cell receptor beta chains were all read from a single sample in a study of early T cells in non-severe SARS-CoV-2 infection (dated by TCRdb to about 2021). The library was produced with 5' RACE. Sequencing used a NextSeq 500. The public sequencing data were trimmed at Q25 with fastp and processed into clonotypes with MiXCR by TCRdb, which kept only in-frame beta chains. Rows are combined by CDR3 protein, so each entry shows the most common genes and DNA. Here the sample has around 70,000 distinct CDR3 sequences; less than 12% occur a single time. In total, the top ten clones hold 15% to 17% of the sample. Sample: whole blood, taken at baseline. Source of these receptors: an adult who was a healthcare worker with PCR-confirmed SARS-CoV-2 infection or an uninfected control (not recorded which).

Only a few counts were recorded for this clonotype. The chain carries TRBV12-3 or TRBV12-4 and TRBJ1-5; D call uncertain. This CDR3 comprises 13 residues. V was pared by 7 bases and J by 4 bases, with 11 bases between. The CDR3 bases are TGTGCCAGCACCCCACGGGCAAATCAGCCCCAGCATTTT. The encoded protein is CASTPRANQPQHF.

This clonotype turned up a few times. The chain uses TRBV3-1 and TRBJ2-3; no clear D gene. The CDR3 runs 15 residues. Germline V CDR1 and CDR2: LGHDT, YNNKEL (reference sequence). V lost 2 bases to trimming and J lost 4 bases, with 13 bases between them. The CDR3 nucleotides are TGTGCCAGCAGCCAATTAGGAACTTTGGCAGATACGCAGTATTTT. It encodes CASSQLGTLADTQYF.

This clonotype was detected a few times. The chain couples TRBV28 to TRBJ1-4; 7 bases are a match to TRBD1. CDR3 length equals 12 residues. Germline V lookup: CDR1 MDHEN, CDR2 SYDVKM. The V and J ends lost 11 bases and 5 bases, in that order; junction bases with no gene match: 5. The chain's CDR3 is CASGQQNEKLFF. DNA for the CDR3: TGTGCCTCGGGACAGCAGAATGAAAAACTGTTTTTT.

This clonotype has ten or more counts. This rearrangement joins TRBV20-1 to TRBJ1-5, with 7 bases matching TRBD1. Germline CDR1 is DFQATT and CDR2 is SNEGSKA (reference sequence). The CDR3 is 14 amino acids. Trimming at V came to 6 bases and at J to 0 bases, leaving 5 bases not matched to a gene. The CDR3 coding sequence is TGCAGTGCGCCCGGGACAGCTAGCAATCAGCCCCAGCATTTT. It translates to CSAPGTASNQPQHF.

The chain's CDR3 is CASSFRGDGAKADTQYF. The CDR3 nucleotides are TGTGCCAGCAGCTTCCGAGGGGACGGGGCCAAGGCAGATACGCAGTATTTT. The chain has TRBV7-8 and TRBJ2-3; D is perhaps TRBD1 or TRBD2 (5 bases each). The germline V gene has CDR1 SGHVS and CDR2 FQNEAQ. The CDR3 covers 17 residues. V lost 3 bases to trimming and J lost 4 bases, with 20 bases between them.

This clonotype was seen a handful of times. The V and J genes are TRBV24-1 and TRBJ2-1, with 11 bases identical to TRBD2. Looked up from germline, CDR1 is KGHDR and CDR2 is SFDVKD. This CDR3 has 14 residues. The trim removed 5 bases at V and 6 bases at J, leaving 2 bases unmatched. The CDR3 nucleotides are TGTGCCACCAGTGGCCTAGCGGGAGGCAATGAGCAGTTCTTC. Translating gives CATSGLAGGNEQFF.

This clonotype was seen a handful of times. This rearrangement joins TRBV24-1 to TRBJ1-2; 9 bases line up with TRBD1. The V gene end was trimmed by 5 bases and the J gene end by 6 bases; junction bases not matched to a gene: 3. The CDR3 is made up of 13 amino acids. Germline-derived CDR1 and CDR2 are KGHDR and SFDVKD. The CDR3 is CATSGDREHGYTF. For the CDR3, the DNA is TGTGCCACCAGTGGGGACAGGGAACATGGCTACACCTTC.

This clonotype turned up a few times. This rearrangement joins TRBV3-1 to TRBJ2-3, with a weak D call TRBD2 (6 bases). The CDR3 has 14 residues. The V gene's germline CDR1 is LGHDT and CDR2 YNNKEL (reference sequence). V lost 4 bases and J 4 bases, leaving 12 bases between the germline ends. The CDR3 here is CASSPSPGADTQYF. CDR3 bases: TGTGCCAGCAGCCCCTCGCCGGGAGCAGATACGCAGTATTTT.

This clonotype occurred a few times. Written as DNA, the CDR3 is TGTGCCAGCAGTTTCCGGGACAGAGACTACGAGCAGTACTTC. Translated, it gives CASSFRDRDYEQYF. The chain uses TRBV27 and TRBJ2-7; the match to TRBD1 covers 7 bases. With V trimmed by 3 bases and J by 3 bases, 5 bases remained unmatched. CDR1 and CDR2 (germline): MNHEY, SMNVEV (reference sequence). This CDR3 contains 14 residues.

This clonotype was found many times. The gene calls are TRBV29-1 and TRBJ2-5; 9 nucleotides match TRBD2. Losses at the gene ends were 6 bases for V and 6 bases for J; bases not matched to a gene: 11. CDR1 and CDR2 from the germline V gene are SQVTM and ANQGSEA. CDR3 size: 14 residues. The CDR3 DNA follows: TGCAGCGTGCAGGTTGGACTAGCGATCCAGACCCAGTACTTC. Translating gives CSVQVGLAIQTQYF.

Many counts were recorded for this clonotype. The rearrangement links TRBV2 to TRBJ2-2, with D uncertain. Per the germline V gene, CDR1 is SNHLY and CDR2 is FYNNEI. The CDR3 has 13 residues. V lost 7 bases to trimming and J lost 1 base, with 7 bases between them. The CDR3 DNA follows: TGTGCCAGCAATAGAAAGAACACCGGGGAGCTGTTTTTT. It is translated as CASNRKNTGELFF.

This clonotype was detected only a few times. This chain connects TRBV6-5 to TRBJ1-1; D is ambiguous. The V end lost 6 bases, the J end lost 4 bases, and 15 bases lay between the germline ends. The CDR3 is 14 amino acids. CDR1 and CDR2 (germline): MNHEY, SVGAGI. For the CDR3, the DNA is TGTGCCAGCAGAACACTTGGAGTGGGCACTGAAGCTTTCTTT. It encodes CASRTLGVGTEAFF.

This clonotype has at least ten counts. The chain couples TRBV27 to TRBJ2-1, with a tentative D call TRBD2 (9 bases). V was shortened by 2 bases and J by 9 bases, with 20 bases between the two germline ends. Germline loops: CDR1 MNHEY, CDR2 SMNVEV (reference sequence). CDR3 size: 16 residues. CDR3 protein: CASSLLAGRGTGEQFF. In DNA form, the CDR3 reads TGTGCCAGCAGTTTACTAGCGGGAAGGGGGACAGGTGAGCAGTTCTTC.

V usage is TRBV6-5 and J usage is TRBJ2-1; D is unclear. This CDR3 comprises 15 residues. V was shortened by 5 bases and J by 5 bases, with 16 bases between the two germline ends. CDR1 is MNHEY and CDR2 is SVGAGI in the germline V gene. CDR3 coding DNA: TGTGCCAGCAGTCTCGCGGCCACTTCGGACAATGAGCAGTTCTTC. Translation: CASSLAATSDNEQFF.